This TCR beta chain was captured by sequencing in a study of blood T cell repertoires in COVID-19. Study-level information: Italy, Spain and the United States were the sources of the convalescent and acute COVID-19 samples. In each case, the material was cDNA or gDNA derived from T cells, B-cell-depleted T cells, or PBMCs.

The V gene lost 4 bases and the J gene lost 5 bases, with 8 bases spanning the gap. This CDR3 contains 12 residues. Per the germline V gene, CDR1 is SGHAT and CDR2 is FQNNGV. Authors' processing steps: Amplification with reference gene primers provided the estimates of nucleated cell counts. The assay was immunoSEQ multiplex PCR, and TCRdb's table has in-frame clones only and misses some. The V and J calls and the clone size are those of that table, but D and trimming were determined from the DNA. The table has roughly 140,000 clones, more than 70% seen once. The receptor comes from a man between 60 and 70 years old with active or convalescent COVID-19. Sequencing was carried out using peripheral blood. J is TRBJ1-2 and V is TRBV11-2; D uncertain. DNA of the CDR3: TGTGCCAGCAGCTCGGGAGGGTATGGCTACACCTTC. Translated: CASSSGGYGYTF.